This TCR beta chain was retrieved from a study of a mutant IDH1 vaccine in newly diagnosed glioma. The data were produced by immunoSEQ multiplex PCR, yet TCRdb's version contains in-frame clones alone and is incomplete. The sample lists 35,000 to 40,000 clones, 75% occurring once. The CDR3 runs 13 residues. Trimming stripped 8 bases from V and 7 bases from J, with 15 bases between. Germline V gene sequence: CDR1 MNHEY, CDR2 SVGAGI. In this sample, this clone turned up a few times. Its specificity is unknown. Documented time point: week 47, end of study. Vaccination used 300 ug of mutant IDH1 20-mer peptide per dose, with topical imiquimod.

The sequence was obtained from a man in his forties or fifties with glioma. The chain carries TRBV6-5 and TRBJ1-5; D unresolved. Sequencing used PBMCs, obtained from a glioma patient whose treatment included an IDH1 peptide vaccine. This chain's CDR3 is CASGTVGSQPQHF. The CDR3 nucleotides read TGTGCCAGCGGAACGGTAGGGTCCCAGCCCCAGCATTTT.